The following is a T cell receptor beta chain sequence with its context. Its antigen is unknown. The sample is drawn from a study of T cell responses to AZD1222 COVID-19 vaccine. Overall study results and limits: Repertoire sampling occurred only after the peak T cell response. At baseline, just 5 or 6 AZD1222 recipients tested seropositive.

The CDR3 contains 15 residues. Germline lookup yields CDR1 SGDLS and CDR2 YYNGEE. V trimming: 4 bases; J trimming: 4 bases; junction bases outside the gene matches: 10. The repertoire was sequenced with immunoSEQ multiplex PCR; TCRdb's copy has only in-frame clones and lacks some. The data show about 270,000 clones, around 92% seen once. The sample in question was peripheral blood, obtained 28 days after the second AZD1222 dose. This chain connects TRBV9 to TRBJ1-2, with 7 bases lining up with TRBD1. This receptor was identified in an adult who received the AZD1222 COVID-19 vaccine. The CDR3 DNA reads as TGTGCCAGCAGCCTAAACAGGGGAAAAGGCTATGGCTACACCTTC. It codes for CASSLNRGKGYGYTF.